One TCR beta chain is described in this entry. The target antigen is unknown. RNA was extracted with the RNeasy kit, and a quantity of roughly 0.5 to 1 ug was reverse transcribed using random hexamers. A multiplex approach, immunoSEQ multiplex PCR, amplified TCR beta CDR3 across 54 Vbeta and 13 Jbeta. TCRdb independently ran MiXCR on the immunoSEQ multiplex PCR reads; one entry per CDR3 protein. The sample lists under 350,000 distinct CDR3 sequences, 90% to 95% occurring once. These data belong to a study of CD8 T cells in Susac syndrome. Study-wide points: The TCR sequencing and HLA analysis in the study involved a relatively small number of individuals, as the study acknowledged.

Sequencing targeted TCR beta in blood CD8+ and CD4+ T cells. The multiple sclerosis control group consisted of treatment-naive patients whose relapsing-remitting disease, which was either stable or active, fulfilled revised McDonald criteria. Germline CDR1 LGHDT, CDR2 YNNKEL (reference sequence). Trimming stripped 0 bases from V and 2 bases from J, with 14 bases between. The CDR3 covers 16 residues. This sequence originates from a human donor with multiple sclerosis. Sequenced sample: CD4+ T cells from PBMCs. The chain uses TRBV3-1 and TRBJ2-7; D call uncertain. The CDR3 DNA follows: TGTGCCAGCAGCCAAGATCGGGCCCTACCCCCCTACGAGCAGTACTTC. It specifies CASSQDRALPPYEQYF.